The present T cell receptor beta chain was sequenced within a study of T cells in Graves' hyperthyroidism and ophthalmopathy. Researchers took RNA transcripts and amplified the TCR beta CDR3 regions from them. Primed by the HTBI set, a first-round RT-PCR was run on the TCR CDR3. Each CDR3 protein is one row after TCRdb ran MiXCR on the multiplex PCR reads. The table shows hundreds of thousands of distinct CDR3 sequences, with 35% occurring only once. Germline V gene lookup returns CDR1 LGHNA and CDR2 YNFKEQ. The CDR3 is 14 amino acids. V shed 5 bases, J shed 4 bases, and the junction held 5 bases outside the gene matches. This clonotype was observed a handful of times.

This TCR was sampled from a middle-aged woman with Graves' hyperthyroidism. Sequencing input: blood. The J gene is TRBJ1-5, the V gene TRBV4-2; 7 positions match TRBD1. This chain's CDR3 is CASSAGTENQPQHF. DNA for the CDR3: TGTGCCAGCAGCGCCGGGACAGAGAATCAGCCCCAGCATTTT.